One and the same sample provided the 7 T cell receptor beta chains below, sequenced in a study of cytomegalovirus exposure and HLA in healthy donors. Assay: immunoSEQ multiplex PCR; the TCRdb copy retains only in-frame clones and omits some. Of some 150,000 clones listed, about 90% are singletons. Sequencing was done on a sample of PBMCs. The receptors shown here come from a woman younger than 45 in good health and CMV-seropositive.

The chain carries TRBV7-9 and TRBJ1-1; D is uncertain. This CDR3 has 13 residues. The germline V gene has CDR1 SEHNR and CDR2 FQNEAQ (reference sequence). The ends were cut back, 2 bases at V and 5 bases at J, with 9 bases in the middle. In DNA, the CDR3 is TGTGCCAGCAGCTTACGAGGGAGAACTGAAGCTTTCTTT. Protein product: CASSLRGRTEAFF.

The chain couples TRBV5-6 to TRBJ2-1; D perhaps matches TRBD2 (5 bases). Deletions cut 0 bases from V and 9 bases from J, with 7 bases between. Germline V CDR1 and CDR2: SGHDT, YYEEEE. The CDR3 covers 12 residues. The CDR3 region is CASSLGGSEQFF. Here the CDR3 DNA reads TGTGCCAGCAGCTTGGGAGGGAGTGAGCAGTTCTTC.

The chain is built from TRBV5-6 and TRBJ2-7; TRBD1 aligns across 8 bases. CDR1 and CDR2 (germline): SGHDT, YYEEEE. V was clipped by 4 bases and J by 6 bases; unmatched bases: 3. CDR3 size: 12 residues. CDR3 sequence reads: CASSGTGSEQYF. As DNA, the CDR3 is TGTGCCAGCAGCGGGACAGGATCCGAGCAGTACTTC.

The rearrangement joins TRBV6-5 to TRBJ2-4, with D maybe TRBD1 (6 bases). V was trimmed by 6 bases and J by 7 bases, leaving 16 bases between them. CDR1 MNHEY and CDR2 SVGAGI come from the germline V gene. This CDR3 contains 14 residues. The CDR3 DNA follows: TGTGCCAGCAGCCCGGACTCCCAGGGGAACATTCAGTACTTC. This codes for CASSPDSQGNIQYF.

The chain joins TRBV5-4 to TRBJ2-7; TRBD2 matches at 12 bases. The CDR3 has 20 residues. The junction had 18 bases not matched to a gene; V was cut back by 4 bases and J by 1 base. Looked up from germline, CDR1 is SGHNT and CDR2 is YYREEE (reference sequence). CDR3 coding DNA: TGTGCCAGCAGCCCCGGGGGGACACCGGGACTAGCGGGTATGTCCTACGAGCAGTACTTC. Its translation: CASSPGGTPGLAGMSYEQYF.

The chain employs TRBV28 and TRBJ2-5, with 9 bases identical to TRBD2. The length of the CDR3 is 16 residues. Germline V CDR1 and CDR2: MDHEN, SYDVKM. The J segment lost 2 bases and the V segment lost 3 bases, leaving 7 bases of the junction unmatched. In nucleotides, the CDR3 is TGTGCCAGCAGTTTTTGGGCTAGCGGGGCTCAAGAGACCCAGTACTTC. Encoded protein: CASSFWASGAQETQYF. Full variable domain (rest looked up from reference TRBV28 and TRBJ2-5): DVKVTQSSRYLVKRTGEKVFLECVQDMDHENMFWYRQDPGLGLRLIYFSYDVKMKEKGDIPEGYSVSREKKERFSLILESASTNQTSMYLCASSFWASGAQETQYFGPGTRLLVL.

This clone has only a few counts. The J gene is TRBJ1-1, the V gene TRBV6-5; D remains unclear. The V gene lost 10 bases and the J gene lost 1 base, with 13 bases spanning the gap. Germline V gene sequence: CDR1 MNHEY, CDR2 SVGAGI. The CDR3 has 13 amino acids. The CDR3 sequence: CAIARQRNTEAFF. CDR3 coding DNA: TGTGCCATCGCACGGCAGCGGAACACTGAAGCTTTCTTT.